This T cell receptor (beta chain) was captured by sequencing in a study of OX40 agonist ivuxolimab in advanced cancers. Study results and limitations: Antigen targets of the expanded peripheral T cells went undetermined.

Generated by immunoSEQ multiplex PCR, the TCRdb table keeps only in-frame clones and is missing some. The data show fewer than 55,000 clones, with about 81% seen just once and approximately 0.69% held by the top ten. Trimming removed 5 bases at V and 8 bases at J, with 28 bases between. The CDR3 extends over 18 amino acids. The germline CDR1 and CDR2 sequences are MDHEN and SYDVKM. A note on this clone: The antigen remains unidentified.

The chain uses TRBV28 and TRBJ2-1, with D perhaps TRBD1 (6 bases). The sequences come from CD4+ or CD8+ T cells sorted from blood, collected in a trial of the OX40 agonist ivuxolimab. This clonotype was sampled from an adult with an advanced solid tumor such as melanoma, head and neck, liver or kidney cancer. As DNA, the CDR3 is TGTGCCAGCAGTGATCTAGGGACATCTCACCGTAAGGAGGATGAGCAGTTCTTC. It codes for CASSDLGTSHRKEDEQFF.